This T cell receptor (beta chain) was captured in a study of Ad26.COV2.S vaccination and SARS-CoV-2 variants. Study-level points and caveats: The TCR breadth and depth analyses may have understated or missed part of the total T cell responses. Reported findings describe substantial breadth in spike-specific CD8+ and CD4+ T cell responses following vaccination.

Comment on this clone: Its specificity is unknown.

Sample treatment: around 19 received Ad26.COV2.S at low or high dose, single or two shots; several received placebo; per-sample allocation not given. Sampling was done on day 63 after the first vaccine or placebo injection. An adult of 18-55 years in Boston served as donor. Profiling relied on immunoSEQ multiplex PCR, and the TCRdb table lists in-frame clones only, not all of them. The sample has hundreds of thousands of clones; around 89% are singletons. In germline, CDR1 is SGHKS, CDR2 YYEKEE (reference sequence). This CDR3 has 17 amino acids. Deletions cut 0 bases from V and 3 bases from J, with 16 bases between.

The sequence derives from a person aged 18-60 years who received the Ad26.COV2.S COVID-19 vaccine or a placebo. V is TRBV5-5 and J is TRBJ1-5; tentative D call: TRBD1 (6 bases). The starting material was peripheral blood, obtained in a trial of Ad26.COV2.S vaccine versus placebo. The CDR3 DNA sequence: TGTGCCAGCAGCTTGGTGGGGGGGCTTAACCCCAATCAGCCCCAGCATTTT. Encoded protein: CASSLVGGLNPNQPQHF.